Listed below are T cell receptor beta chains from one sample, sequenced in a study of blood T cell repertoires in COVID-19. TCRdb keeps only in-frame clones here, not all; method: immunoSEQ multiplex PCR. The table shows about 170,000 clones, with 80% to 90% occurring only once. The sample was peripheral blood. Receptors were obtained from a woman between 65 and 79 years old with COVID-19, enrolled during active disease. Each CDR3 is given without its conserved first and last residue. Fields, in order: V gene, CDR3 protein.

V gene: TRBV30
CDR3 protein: AWSLPRLGLHEQY

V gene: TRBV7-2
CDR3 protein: ASSFLAVGDTQY

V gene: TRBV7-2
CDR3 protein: ASSLSSSGRETQY

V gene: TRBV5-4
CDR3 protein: ASSFGGDQETQY

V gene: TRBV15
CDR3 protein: ATSSPPTTDTQY

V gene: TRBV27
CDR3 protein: ASSFQGAGDYEQY

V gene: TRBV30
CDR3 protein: AWSPRRQGAMRAGNTIY

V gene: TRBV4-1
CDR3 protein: ASSQEGQYTGELF

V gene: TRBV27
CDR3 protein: ASSLAQGVVDLH

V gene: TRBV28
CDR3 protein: ASMAGRSVYGYT